Listed here is a single TCR beta chain. Its antigen is unidentified. Trimming removed 0 bases at V and 2 bases at J, with 8 bases between. The CDR3 consists of 15 residues. Germline V gene lookup returns CDR1 SGHAT and CDR2 FQNNGV. This specimen comes from a study of identical twins. Regarding the study as a whole: Insertions were fewer in abundant cord blood beta clonotypes, whereas memory repertoires showed none of this pattern. Findings came from cross-sectional statistics, without long-term follow-up of donors.

Template switching, a step in the protocol, added a universal primer site, and cDNA carried unique molecular identifiers. A single record per CDR3 protein comes from TCRdb applying MiXCR to the 5' RACE reads. The sample has hundreds of thousands of distinct CDR3 sequences, approximately 9% seen once. These same records also appear under a second study, on yellow fever vaccine responses in identical twins.

This TCR came from a young woman in good health. The V gene is TRBV11-2, the J gene TRBJ1-5; D is unclear. The specimen sequenced was PBMCs. The CDR3: CASSLDGAGNQPQHF. CDR3 coding DNA: TGTGCCAGCAGCTTAGATGGAGCCGGCAATCAGCCCCAGCATTTT.